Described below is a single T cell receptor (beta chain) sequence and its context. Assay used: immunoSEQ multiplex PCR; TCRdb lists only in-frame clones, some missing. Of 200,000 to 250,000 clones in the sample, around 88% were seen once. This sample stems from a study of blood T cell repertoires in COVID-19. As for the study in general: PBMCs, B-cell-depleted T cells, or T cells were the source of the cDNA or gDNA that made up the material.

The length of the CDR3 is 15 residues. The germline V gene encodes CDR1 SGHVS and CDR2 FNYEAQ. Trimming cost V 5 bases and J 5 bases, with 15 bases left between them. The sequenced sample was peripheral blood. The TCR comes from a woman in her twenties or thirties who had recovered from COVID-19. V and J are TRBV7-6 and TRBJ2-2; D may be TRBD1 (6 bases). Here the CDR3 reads CASSLQGPRTGELFF. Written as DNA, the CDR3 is TGTGCCAGCAGCCTACAGGGTCCAAGGACCGGGGAGCTGTTTTTT.